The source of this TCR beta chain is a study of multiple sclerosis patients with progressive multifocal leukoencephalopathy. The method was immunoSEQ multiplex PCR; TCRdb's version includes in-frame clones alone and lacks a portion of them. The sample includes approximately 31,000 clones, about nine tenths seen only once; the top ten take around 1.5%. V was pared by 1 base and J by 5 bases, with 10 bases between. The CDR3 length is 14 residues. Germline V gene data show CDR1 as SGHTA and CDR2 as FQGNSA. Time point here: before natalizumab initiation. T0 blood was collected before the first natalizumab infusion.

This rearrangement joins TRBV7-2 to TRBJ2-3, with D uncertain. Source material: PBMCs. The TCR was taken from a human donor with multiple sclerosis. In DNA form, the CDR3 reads TGTGCCAGCAGCTTAGGGCTTATCGGAGATACGCAGTATTTT. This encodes CASSLGLIGDTQYF.